A single sample is the source of the 5 T cell receptor beta chains below, sequenced in a study of blood T cells in healthy people across ages. Combining a sample-barcoded 5' primer with a J-beta primer mix, a second PCR ran for about 6 to 11 cycles. TCRdb redid the calling of the 5' RACE reads with MiXCR, one entry per CDR3 protein. The profile shows over a million distinct CDR3 sequences, more than 40% of them singletons. Source material: blood. The receptors derive from an older woman in good health.

The chain employs TRBV25-1 and TRBJ2-7; 9 bases align to TRBD2. Germline CDR1 MGHDK, CDR2 SYGVNS. V lost 7 bases to trimming and J lost 5 bases; unmatched junction nucleotides: 12. CDR3 length: 15 residues. This CDR3 reads CASISSGTSFHEQYF. The CDR3 DNA sequence: TGTGCCAGCATCTCCTCCGGGACTAGCTTCCACGAGCAGTACTTC.

The sample holds a few counts of this clonotype. This chain links TRBV10-3 with TRBJ2-5, with TRBD1 identical over 8 bases. Germline values: CDR1 ENHRY, CDR2 SYGVKD. V gave up 10 bases and J gave up 0 bases; unmatched junction bases: 10. This CDR3 spans 15 amino acids. CDR3 sequence (DNA): TGTGCCACCATAGATAGGGACAGGAACCAAGAGACCCAGTACTTC. Translation gives CATIDRDRNQETQYF.

This clonotype turned up a few times. For the CDR3, the DNA is TGTGCCAGCAGAAAAGAGGTGGGGGTCCAGTACTTC. Translation: CASRKEVGVQYF. The chain has TRBV7-2 and TRBJ2-5, with D perhaps assigned TRBD1 or TRBD2 (5 bases each). The length of the CDR3 is 12 residues. Trimming removed 6 bases from V and 10 bases from J, with 15 bases in between. The germline gives CDR1 SGHTA, CDR2 FQGNSA.

This clonotype was seen only once. This sequence joins TRBV11-2 and TRBJ2-5, with 7 positions matching TRBD2. The germline V gene encodes CDR1 SGHAT and CDR2 FQNNGV. CDR3 length equals 17 residues. J lost 11 bases, V lost 5 bases, and 23 bases had no gene match. This CDR3 reads CASSHRLSGSFDNEQYF. Written as DNA, the CDR3 is TGTGCCAGCAGCCACCGACTTAGCGGGTCGTTTGACAATGAGCAGTACTTC. Looking up the rest from reference TRBV11-2 and TRBJ2-5 gives the full variable domain: EAGVAQSPRYKIIEKRQSVAFWCNPISGHATLYWYQQILGQGPKLLIQFQNNGVVDDSQLPKDRFSAERLKGVDSTLKIQPAKLEDSAVYLCASSHRLSGSFDNEQYFGPGTRLLVL.

This clonotype turned up a few times. J is TRBJ2-1 and V is TRBV11-1; 7 bases fit TRBD2. CDR1 SGHAT and CDR2 FQDESV come from the germline V gene (reference sequence). V shed 3 bases, J shed 8 bases, and the junction held 4 bases outside the gene matches. The CDR3 has 13 residues. The CDR3, as DNA: TGTGCCAGCAGCTTCGAGACTAGCTATGAGCAGTTCTTC. This gives the protein CASSFETSYEQFF.